This is a list of T cell receptor beta chains from one sample in a study of blood T cell repertoires in COVID-19. Using immunoSEQ multiplex PCR, the repertoire was profiled, and TCRdb retains in-frame clones only, with some absent. The profile shows around 60,000 clones, around 90% of them singletons. The sample consisted of peripheral blood. The receptors stem from a man between 45 and 60 years old with active COVID-19. Both conserved end residues are part of each CDR3. D genes are given only for firm matches. Clone size is stated in some rows and not others, as once, few, many or a class when expanded.

abundance	j_gene	d_gene	v_gene	CDR3aa	CDR3nt
.	TRBJ2-4	TRBD2	TRBV13	CASSFFWLAGGPAKNIQYF	TGTGCCAGCAGCTTCTTTTGGCTAGCGGGGGGGCCAGCCAAAAACATTCAGTACTTC
.	TRBJ1-2	.	TRBV2	CASSDWGHSTYTF	TGTGCCAGCAGTGATTGGGGACACAGCACCTACACCTTC
.	TRBJ1-5	.	TRBV6-4	CASSDSSGGGNQPQHF	TGTGCCAGCAGTGACTCATCCGGGGGTGGGAATCAGCCCCAGCATTTT
.	TRBJ2-3	TRBD2	TRBV19	CASGISGWVGDTQYF	TGTGCCAGTGGAATTAGCGGGTGGGTGGGAGATACGCAGTATTTT
.	TRBJ2-5	TRBD2	TRBV15	CATSRGTSGGEETQYF	TGTGCCACCAGCAGAGGGACTAGCGGGGGGGAGGAGACCCAGTACTTC
.	TRBJ2-1	.	TRBV5-5	CASSLYTGVYNEQFF	TGTGCCAGCAGCTTGTATACGGGGGTCTACAATGAGCAGTTCTTC
.	TRBJ2-6	TRBD1	TRBV10-3	CAISERDRGSGANVLTF	TGTGCCATCAGTGAGCGGGACAGGGGGTCCGGGGCCAACGTCCTGACTTTC
.	TRBJ1-1	TRBD1	TRBV5-1	CASSLGQGGGLGTEAFF	TGCGCCAGCAGCCTCGGACAGGGAGGGGGCTTGGGCACTGAAGCTTTCTTT
.	TRBJ1-5	TRBD1	TRBV18	CASSPGQGGDSNQPQHF	TGTGCCAGCTCTCCGGGACAGGGGGGGGATAGCAATCAGCCCCAGCATTTT
many	TRBJ1-1	.	TRBV6-5	CASSWGQNTEAFF	TGTGCCAGCAGTTGGGGACAGAACACTGAAGCTTTCTTT
.	TRBJ2-5	.	TRBV4-2	CASSPKQGGETQYF	TGTGCCAGCAGCCCTAAGCAGGGGGGAGAGACCCAGTACTTC
.	TRBJ1-2	.	TRBV2	CASMSRFEGDGYTF	TGTGCCAGCATGAGCCGATTCGAGGGCGATGGCTACACCTTC
.	TRBJ2-7	.	TRBV5-6	CASSLVLTHEQYF	TGTGCCAGCAGCTTGGTATTGACTCACGAGCAGTACTTC